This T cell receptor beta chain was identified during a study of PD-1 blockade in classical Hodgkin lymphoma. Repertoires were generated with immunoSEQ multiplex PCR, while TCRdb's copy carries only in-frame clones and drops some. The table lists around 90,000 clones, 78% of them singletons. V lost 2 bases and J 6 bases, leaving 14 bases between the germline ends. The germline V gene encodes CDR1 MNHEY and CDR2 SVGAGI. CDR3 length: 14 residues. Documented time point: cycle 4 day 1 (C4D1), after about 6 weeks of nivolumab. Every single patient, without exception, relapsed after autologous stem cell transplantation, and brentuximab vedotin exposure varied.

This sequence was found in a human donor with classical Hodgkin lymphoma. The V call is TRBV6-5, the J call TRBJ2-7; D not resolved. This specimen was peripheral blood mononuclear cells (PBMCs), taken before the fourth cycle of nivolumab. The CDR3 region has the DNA TGTGCCAGCAGTTACGGCAGGCTCCTAGGCGAGCAGTACTTC. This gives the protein CASSYGRLLGEQYF.